These 15 T cell receptor beta chains were sequenced from one sample in a study of T cell changes during pregnancy in multiple sclerosis. Assay: immunoSEQ multiplex PCR; the TCRdb copy retains only in-frame clones and omits some. The table records about 93,000 clones, 80% to 95% of them present only once. The starting material was peripheral blood, obtained before pregnancy. These receptors were collected from a female donor with multiple sclerosis, enrolled in a pregnancy study.

This clone appeared once. The rearrangement joins TRBV10-3 to TRBJ2-1, with D possibly TRBD2 on 6 matching bases. Germline-derived CDR1 and CDR2 are ENHRY and SYGVKD. This CDR3 has 13 residues. Trimming removed 6 bases from V and 10 bases from J, with 16 bases in between. The CDR3 nucleotides read TGTGCCATCAGAACCAATCTAGCGAACGAGCAGTTCTTC. This codes for CAIRTNLANEQFF.

This clone was detected a few times. The V gene is TRBV2, the J gene TRBJ2-2, with 8 bases lining up with TRBD2. In germline, CDR1 is SNHLY, CDR2 FYNNEI. This CDR3 contains 15 residues. V lost 7 bases and J lost 5; bases outside the gene matches: 9. DNA for the CDR3: TGTGCCAGCATTCGGAGCGGGAGTTTTACCGGGGAGCTGTTTTTT. This translates into CASIRSGSFTGELFF.

This chain links TRBV6-4 with TRBJ2-2, with D possibly being TRBD1 (6 bases). V was clipped by 2 bases and J by 6 bases, with 7 bases between them. CDR1 MRHNA and CDR2 SNTAGT come from the germline V gene. The CDR3 sequence is 13 residues long. CDR3 loop: CASSDRTAGELFF. In DNA, the CDR3 is TGTGCCAGCAGTGACCGGACAGCCGGGGAGCTGTTTTTT.

V and J are TRBV9 and TRBJ2-1; the match to TRBD2 covers 7 bases. This CDR3 is 14 amino acids long. Germline CDR1 is SGDLS and CDR2 is YYNGEE. V lost 0 bases to trimming and J lost 6 bases; unmatched junction nucleotides: 3. CDR3 amino acids: CASSVDERGNEQFF. In DNA form, the CDR3 reads TGTGCCAGCAGCGTAGACGAGCGGGGCAATGAGCAGTTCTTC.

This clone occurred once. The chain links TRBV5-6 to TRBJ2-7; 7 bases line up with TRBD1. V was pared by 1 base and J by 3 bases, with 10 bases of the junction left unmatched. The CDR3 is 16 amino acids. Germline assignment: CDR1 SGHDT and CDR2 YYEEEE. CDR3 loop: CASSLRDSFLFYEQYF. The CDR3 DNA reads TGTGCCAGCAGCTTGAGGGACAGCTTTCTTTTCTACGAGCAGTACTTC.

The CDR3 DNA reads TGTGCCCAAGCCTGGGGGGGACTAGCGGGCGATGAGCAGTTCTTC. Protein product: CAQAWGGLAGDEQFF. The gene calls are TRBV5-4 and TRBJ2-1, with TRBD2 matching over 12 bases. The CDR3 has 15 amino acids. J lost 8 bases, V lost 10 bases, and 13 bases had no gene match. Looked up from germline, CDR1 is SGHNT and CDR2 is YYREEE (reference sequence).

This chain joins TRBV19 and TRBJ2-3, with 7 bases lining up with TRBD2. This CDR3 is 13 amino acids long. Germline trimming cut 8 bases from V and 5 bases from J; bases unmatched to any gene: 7. Germline CDR1 and CDR2: LNHDA and SQIVND (reference sequence). In DNA, the CDR3 is TGTGCCAGTCGCCCCGCGGGAGAAGATACGCAGTATTTT. It encodes CASRPAGEDTQYF. The entire variable domain, with the rest obtained from reference TRBV19 and TRBJ2-3, is as follows: DGGITQSPKYLFRKEGQNVTLSCEQNLNHDAMYWYRQDPGQGLRLIYYSQIVNDFQKGDIAEGYSVSREKKESFPLTVTSAQKNPTAFYLCASRPAGEDTQYFGPGTRLTVL.

The chain links TRBV2 to TRBJ2-5, with 11 bases aligning to TRBD2. V dropped 3 bases and J dropped 5; count of bases not matched to a gene: 8. This CDR3 is 16 amino acids long. From germline, CDR1 is SNHLY and CDR2 FYNNEI. The CDR3 DNA reads as TGTGCCAGCAGTGATGACCTACTAGCGGGGGAGGAGACCCAGTACTTC. This gives the protein CASSDDLLAGEETQYF.

The chain couples TRBV2 to TRBJ2-7, with D maybe TRBD1 (7 bases). CDR3 length equals 16 residues. CDR1 is SNHLY, CDR2 FYNNEI, per germline. V was cut by 2 bases and J by 6 bases, with 20 bases left in between. The CDR3 bases are TGTGCCAGCAGTGAAACGGGGGCAGGGGGTCAGCGCGAGCAGTACTTC. It specifies CASSETGAGGQREQYF.

The rearrangement links TRBV7-8 to TRBJ2-1; 7 positions match TRBD1. The germline V gene encodes CDR1 SGHVS and CDR2 FQNEAQ. The V and J ends lost 5 bases and 3 bases, in that order; junction bases with no gene match: 10. The CDR3 runs to 16 residues. CDR3 DNA sequence: TGTGCCAGCAGCCCGAGACAGGGTCAAGGCTACAATGAGCAGTTCTTC. Translation: CASSPRQGQGYNEQFF.

V is TRBV6-1 and J is TRBJ1-2, with 7 positions matching TRBD1. V was clipped by 3 bases and J by 2 bases; unmatched bases: 0. This CDR3 is built from 13 residues. Germline CDR1 and CDR2: MNHNS and SASEGT. CDR3 DNA sequence: TGTGCCAGCAGTGACAGGGGGAACTATGGCTACACCTTC. Amino acids: CASSDRGNYGYTF.

The chain has TRBV6-1 and TRBJ2-3; 10 bases fit TRBD1. J lost 2 bases, V lost 0 bases, and 5 bases had no gene match. The germline gives CDR1 MNHNS, CDR2 SASEGT. CDR3 length: 17 residues. The CDR3 bases are TGTGCCAGCAGTGAAGCCGGGACAGGGGCCAACACAGATACGCAGTATTTT. It codes for CASSEAGTGANTDTQYF.

This sequence joins TRBV27 and TRBJ1-6; the D gene is possibly TRBD1 (5 bases). The CDR3 runs to 17 residues. V shed 5 bases and J shed 7 bases, with 21 bases lying between them. From germline, CDR1 is MNHEY and CDR2 SMNVEV (reference sequence). CDR3 coding DNA: TGTGCCAGCAGTAGGGGTATAGGACGAAGTGGAAATTCACCCCTCCACTTT. It translates to CASSRGIGRSGNSPLHF.

The chain is built from TRBV19 and TRBJ2-6, with no clear D. Germline V gene sequence: CDR1 LNHDA, CDR2 SQIVND (reference sequence). This CDR3 spans 14 amino acids. With 9 bases removed from V and 0 bases from J, the gap between germline ends came to 9 bases. The DNA of the CDR3 is TGTGCCAGCACCTCCTACTCTGGGGCCAACGTCCTGACTTTC. Translation gives CASTSYSGANVLTF.

The chain recombines TRBV2 with TRBJ1-4; D is undetermined. The CDR3 loop spans 15 amino acids. Germline CDR1 and CDR2: SNHLY and FYNNEI. Trimming took off 5 bases at V and 3 bases at J, with 13 bases between the two ends. CDR3 sequence reads: CASSTRGFPNEKLFF. CDR3 bases: TGTGCCAGCAGTACCCGAGGGTTTCCTAATGAAAAACTGTTTTTT.